This entry lists 20 T cell receptor beta chains sequenced from one sample in a study of blood T cell repertoires in COVID-19. TCRdb's copy holds only in-frame clones and misses some; the assay was immunoSEQ multiplex PCR. The sample contains 35,000 to 50,000 clones, roughly nine tenths of which appear only once. Sequenced: peripheral blood. These TCRs come from a man aged 65-85 years with active COVID-19.

The CDR3 sequence: CASTEYRYYGYTF. The CDR3 DNA follows: TGTGCCAGCACCGAGTACAGGTACTATGGCTACACCTTC. The chain uses TRBV2 and TRBJ1-2; a possible D gene is TRBD1 (5 bases). V lost 7 bases and J 3 bases, leaving 12 bases between the germline ends. This CDR3 is built from 13 residues. The germline V gene has CDR1 SNHLY and CDR2 FYNNEI.

The chain has TRBV18 and TRBJ1-1; D is perhaps TRBD1 (6 bases). The ends were cut back, 11 bases at V and 3 bases at J, with 22 bases in the middle. The length of the CDR3 is 15 residues. The germline gives CDR1 KGHSH, CDR2 LQKENI. The DNA of the CDR3 is TGTGCCTCCCAAGTGAGGGGGACCTTGGACACTGAAGCTTTCTTT. Translation gives CASQVRGTLDTEAFF.

The chain carries TRBV27 and TRBJ1-4; TRBD1 matches 11 bases. J was trimmed by 8 bases and V by 4 bases; bases with no gene match: 3. Germline V gives CDR1 MNHEY, CDR2 SMNVEV (reference sequence). The CDR3 is 14 residues long. CDR3 sequence reads: CASSYGTGGEKLFF. The CDR3 DNA is TGTGCCAGCAGTTACGGGACAGGGGGAGAAAAACTGTTTTTT.

Comments on this clone: The CDR3 does not close with the conserved phenylalanine or tryptophan, likely indicating a read error. The DNA is left out, because the CDR3 cannot be placed on it with certainty; the CDR3 is given as TCRdb lists it. The chain carries TRBV12-3 or TRBV12-4 and TRBJ1-2; TRBD1 reflects the table's D call only, with no check against the DNA. The CDR3 is made up of 13 amino acids, end residues included. CDR3 amino acids: CASSAAGTGPVYV.

This chain links TRBV28 with TRBJ1-4; D gene unclear. This CDR3 comprises 11 residues. V lost 11 bases and J lost 10, with 14 bases in between. Germline values: CDR1 MDHEN, CDR2 SYDVKM. The CDR3 region has the DNA TGTGCCCACAGAGCGGAGGGAAAACTGTTTTTT. It translates to CAHRAEGKLFF.

The rearrangement uses TRBV7-9 and TRBJ2-5, with TRBD1 identical over 11 bases. CDR1 is SEHNR, CDR2 FQNEAQ, per germline (reference sequence). The CDR3 has 16 amino acids. Trimming at V came to 6 bases and at J to 5 bases, leaving 11 bases not matched to a gene. This CDR3 reads CASRRESGTGGETQYF. For the CDR3, the DNA is TGTGCCAGCAGACGCGAATCCGGGACAGGGGGTGAGACCCAGTACTTC.

The V gene is TRBV2, the J gene TRBJ1-6; 8 bases are a match to TRBD1. This CDR3 comprises 14 residues. CDR1 and CDR2 from the germline V gene are SNHLY and FYNNEI. J lost 14 bases, V lost 6 bases, and 12 bases had no gene match. This chain's CDR3 is CASRTGTGLFTLHF. The DNA for the CDR3 is TGTGCCAGCAGAACCGGGACAGGTCTATTCACCCTCCACTTT.

This clone appeared once. The V call is TRBV18, the J call TRBJ1-5; TRBD1 matches 8 bases. Trimming removed 3 bases from V and 7 bases from J; junction bases left unmatched: 5. Per the germline V gene, CDR1 is KGHSH and CDR2 is LQKENI. The CDR3 has 14 residues. Here the CDR3 reads CASSPSQGEQPQHF. CDR3 DNA: TGTGCCAGCTCACCTTCACAGGGGGAACAGCCCCAGCATTTT.

Only a few counts were recorded for this clone. J is TRBJ2-3 and V is TRBV7-9, with 10 bases aligning to TRBD2. Germline trimming cut 6 bases from V and 3 bases from J; bases unmatched to any gene: 0. The CDR3 totals 13 residues. The V gene's germline CDR1 is SEHNR and CDR2 FQNEAQ (reference sequence). The CDR3 region is CASRAGGTDTQYF. Here the CDR3 DNA reads TGTGCCAGCAGAGCGGGGGGGACAGATACGCAGTATTTT.

CDR3 in amino acids: CASSSTGSEKLFF. CDR3 sequence (DNA): TGTGCCAGCAGTTCGACAGGGAGCGAAAAACTGTTTTTT. The V call is TRBV7-6, the J call TRBJ1-4; 7 bases align to TRBD1. The ends lost 6 bases at V and 8 bases at J; junction bases unmatched: 6. The germline CDR1 and CDR2 sequences are SGHVS and FNYEAQ. The CDR3 has 13 residues.

The chain combines TRBV29-1 with TRBJ2-2; no clear D gene. CDR1 and CDR2 from the germline V gene are SQVTM and ANQGSEA. This CDR3 region has 10 residues. The ends were cut back, 7 bases at V and 9 bases at J, with 9 bases in the middle. Written as DNA, the CDR3 is TGCAGCGCCCCCAGGCGGGAGCTGTTTTTT. Translated: CSAPRRELFF.

DNA of the CDR3: TGTGCCAGCAGCTTTGCGGGACCCAGCTCCTACAATGAGCAGTTCTTC. Translating gives CASSFAGPSSYNEQFF. J is TRBJ2-1 and V is TRBV11-2, with D possibly matching TRBD2 (6 bases). Germline CDR1 is SGHAT and CDR2 is FQNNGV. The ends were cut back, 3 bases at V and 0 bases at J, with 12 bases in the middle. The CDR3 contains 16 residues.

V is TRBV9 and J is TRBJ1-6, with D perhaps matching TRBD1 (6 bases). The CDR3 loop spans 15 amino acids. V dropped 4 bases and J dropped 3 bases, with 11 bases sitting between them. Germline CDR1 reads SGDLS; CDR2 reads YYNGEE. Here the CDR3 reads CASSQGHLYNSPLHF. DNA of the CDR3: TGTGCCAGCAGCCAGGGACACCTCTATAATTCACCCCTCCACTTT.

The chain is built from TRBV5-5 and TRBJ1-6; 7 bases map to TRBD1. Unmatched junction bases numbered 8, after V lost 3 bases and J lost 5 bases. The germline CDR1 and CDR2 sequences are SGHKS and YYEKEE (reference sequence). The CDR3 runs to 16 residues. CDR3 sequence (DNA): TGTGCCAGCAGCTGGTCACCAGGGGGGAATAATTCACCCCTCCACTTT. This codes for CASSWSPGGNNSPLHF.

The chain has TRBV6-4 and TRBJ2-2; 10 positions match TRBD1. The CDR3 length is 16 residues. Losses at the gene ends were 8 bases for V and 5 bases for J; bases not matched to a gene: 11. Germline CDR1 MRHNA, CDR2 SNTAGT. In DNA form, the CDR3 reads TGTGCCAGCGGACTCACGCCGGGACAGGGGACCGGGGAGCTGTTTTTT. Its protein product is CASGLTPGQGTGELFF.

The genes are TRBV5-3 and TRBJ2-2, with 11 bases aligning to TRBD2. TRBV5-3 is identified as an open reading frame with a role that is uncertain. This CDR3 contains 18 residues. Trimming took 5 bases from V and 2 from J; bases not matched to a gene: 11. The CDR3 DNA is TGTGCCAGAAGAACACTAGCGGGGGTCGACCCAAACACCGGGGAGCTGTTTTTT. Amino acids: CARRTLAGVDPNTGELFF.

V usage is TRBV15 and J usage is TRBJ2-1; TRBD1 agrees at 10 bases. The V gene's germline CDR1 is LNHNV and CDR2 YYDKDF (reference sequence). The CDR3 is made up of 18 amino acids. Trimming removed 0 bases from V and 6 bases from J; junction bases left unmatched: 11. CDR3 DNA: TGTGCCACCAGCAGAGAGGGCCCCGGGACAGGGGTCGGCAATGAGCAGTTCTTC. Translation: CATSREGPGTGVGNEQFF.

The genes are TRBV6-1 and TRBJ2-7, with D perhaps TRBD1 (5 bases). CDR3 size: 16 residues. Germline CDR1 is MNHNS and CDR2 is SASEGT. V lost 1 base and J 2 bases, leaving 15 bases between the germline ends. The CDR3 DNA reads as TGTGCCAGCAGTGAAGGGGGTTGGGGCTACCCCTACGAGCAGTACTTC. This translates into CASSEGGWGYPYEQYF.

This rearrangement joins TRBV5-1 to TRBJ2-7; TRBD2 matches at 11 bases. Germline CDR1 reads SGHRS; CDR2 reads YFSETQ. This CDR3 region has 15 residues. V was pared by 4 bases and J by 2 bases, with 5 bases of the junction left unmatched. The CDR3 coding sequence is TGCGCCAGCAGCATAACTAGCGGGGGCCCCTACGAGCAGTACTTC. This gives the protein CASSITSGGPYEQYF.

The V and J genes are TRBV15 and TRBJ2-2; TRBD1 might be the D (6 bases). Germline CDR1 and CDR2: LNHNV and YYDKDF (reference sequence). V lost 2 bases to trimming and J lost 2 bases, with 9 bases between them. The CDR3 length is 15 residues. Here the CDR3 DNA reads TGTGCCACCAGCAGACCACAGGGAAACACCGGGGAGCTGTTTTTT. Encoded protein: CATSRPQGNTGELFF.